This TCR beta chain was captured by sequencing in a study of tumor-infiltrating lymphocytes in localized non-small cell lung cancer. A note on this clone: What it binds is unknown.

The assay was immunoSEQ multiplex PCR, and TCRdb's table has in-frame clones only and misses some. This table has 25,000 or so clones, roughly 69% appearing once. Overall study findings and caveats: Technical variation could not be separated from intratumor heterogeneity here. TCR sequencing covered a subset of patients with enough tissue.

The CDR3 is 15 residues long. Trimming removed 5 bases at V and 6 bases at J, with 19 bases between. The germline V gene encodes CDR1 MDHEN and CDR2 SYDVKM. The clonotype was recovered from a human donor with non-small cell lung cancer. The rearrangement uses TRBV28 and TRBJ1-1; possibly TRBD1 for D (6 bases). The sample comprised lung tumor tissue. Written as DNA, the CDR3 is TGTGCCAGCAGTCCGACAGGATCTTCAGGCGCTGAAGCTTTCTTT. Its translation: CASSPTGSSGAEAFF.